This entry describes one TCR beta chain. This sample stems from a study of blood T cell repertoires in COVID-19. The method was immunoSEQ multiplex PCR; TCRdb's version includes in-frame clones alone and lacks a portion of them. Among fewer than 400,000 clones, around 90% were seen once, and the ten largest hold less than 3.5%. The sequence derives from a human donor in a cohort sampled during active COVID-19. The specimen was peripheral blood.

The CDR3 nucleotides read TGTGCCTCGGAATCCGGGACTAGCGGGAATGATGAGCAGTTCTTC. The encoded protein is CASESGTSGNDEQFF. The chain joins TRBV10-3 to TRBJ2-1; 13 nucleotides align to TRBD2. CDR1 is ENHRY and CDR2 is SYGVKD in the germline V gene. J was trimmed by 8 bases and V by 11 bases; bases with no gene match: 12. There are 15 residues in the CDR3.